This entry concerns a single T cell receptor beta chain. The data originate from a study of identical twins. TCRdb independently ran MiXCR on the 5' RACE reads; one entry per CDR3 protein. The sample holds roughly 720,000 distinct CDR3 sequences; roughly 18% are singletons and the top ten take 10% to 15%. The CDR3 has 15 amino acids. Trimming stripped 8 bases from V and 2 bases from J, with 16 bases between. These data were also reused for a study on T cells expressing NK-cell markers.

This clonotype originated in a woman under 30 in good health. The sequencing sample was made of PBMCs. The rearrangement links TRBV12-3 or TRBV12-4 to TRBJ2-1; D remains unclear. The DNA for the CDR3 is TGTGCCAGCTCCACTCGGACGCAAACCTACAATGAGCAGTTCTTC. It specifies CASSTRTQTYNEQFF.